This T cell receptor (beta chain) is from a study of memory CD4+ T cells and cytomegalovirus serostatus. Libraries were prepared by immunoSEQ multiplex PCR; TCRdb keeps only in-frame clonotypes and omits some of them. This table has approximately 53,000 clones, roughly 78% appearing once. The sort gate was single viable CD3+CD4+CD8-CD45RO+ cells for memory CD4+ T cells. This clone has a handful of counts. The source is an adult in good health and CMV-seronegative. The sequencing input was memory CD4+ T cells from blood.

The CDR3: CASSLGVWSGVGYTF. Here the CDR3 DNA reads TGTGCCAGCAGTTTAGGTGTATGGTCCGGCGTTGGCTACACCTTC. This chain links TRBV28 with TRBJ1-2; D gene unclear. The CDR3 has 15 amino acids. V shed 2 bases and J shed 7 bases, with 17 bases lying between them. CDR1 and CDR2 (germline): MDHEN, SYDVKM.